These T cell receptor beta chains were read from a single sample in a study of beta chain features in type 1 diabetes. TCRdb keeps only in-frame clones here, not all; method: immunoSEQ multiplex PCR. The sample has approximately 250,000 clones; about a tenth are singletons. Specimen: naive CD4+ T cells from blood. All receptors derive from a young man with type 1 diabetes. CDR3s include the opening cysteine and the closing phenylalanine or tryptophan. The D gene is left open where the match is weak. Size values are once, few and many counts, or a class for expanded clones, and some rows have none.

j_call clone_size d_call v_call cdr3_nt cdr3_aa
TRBJ1-4 . . TRBV20-1 TGCAGTGCGCCGGACAGTTCTCAACTGTTTTTT CSAPDSSQLFF
TRBJ2-7 few . TRBV5-1 TGCGCCAGCAGCTTGGAGACACACTCCTACGAGCAGTACTTC CASSLETHSYEQYF
TRBJ1-6 . TRBD1 TRBV23-1 TGCGCCAGCAGTCATCCGCGAAGACTTACAGGGGACGAGAATAATTCACCCCTCCACTTT CASSHPRRLTGDENNSPLHF
TRBJ2-3 . . TRBV4-2 TGTGCCAGCAGCCAAGGCAACGGGGGCACAGATACGCAGTATTTT CASSQGNGGTDTQYF
TRBJ1-2 . . TRBV7-2 TGTGCCAGCAGCCCCAGGGGCGTTGCTAACTATGGCTACACCTTC CASSPRGVANYGYTF
TRBJ1-4 . TRBD1 TRBV23-1 TGCGCCAGCAGTCATCGGACAGGGTTAAAACTGTTTTTT CASSHRTGLKLFF
TRBJ2-3 . . TRBV5-4 TGTGCCAGCAGCTTCCAGACAGGCGGCACAGATACGCAGTATTTT CASSFQTGGTDTQYF
TRBJ1-1 . TRBD1 TRBV7-9 TGTGCCAGCAGCTTATTACAGGGGGCGAACACTGAAGCTTTCTTT CASSLLQGANTEAFF
TRBJ1-4 . TRBD1 TRBV4-2 TGTGCCAGCAAACTACGGGGACAGGCTAATGAAAAACTGTTTTTT CASKLRGQANEKLFF
TRBJ2-7 . TRBD2 TRBV2 TGTGCCAGCACGGCGCGGGGGGCCTCCTTTGAGCAGTACTTC CASTARGASFEQYF
TRBJ2-7 few TRBD1 TRBV28 TGTGCCAGCAGTCCGGACAGGGCCTACTACGAGCAGTACTTC CASSPDRAYYEQYF
TRBJ2-4 . TRBD1 TRBV9 TGTGCCAGCAGCACCTGGGACAGGGTATCTGACATTCAGTACTTC CASSTWDRVSDIQYF
TRBJ2-3 few . TRBV7-9 TGTGCCAGCAGCTTACCAGTGACGGGTAGCACAGATACGCAGTATTTT CASSLPVTGSTDTQYF
TRBJ2-3 . . TRBV9 TGTGCCAGCAGCGTAGAAGCTGGTACGCAGTATTTT CASSVEAGTQYF
TRBJ1-6 few TRBD1 TRBV27 TGTGCCAGCAGTTCTGCACGGACAGGGCGGAATTCACCCCTCCACTTT CASSSARTGRNSPLHF
TRBJ2-3 . . TRBV5-6 TGTGCCAGCAGCGCCCGGTTGGAGGGGACAGATACGCAGTATTTT CASSARLEGTDTQYF
TRBJ2-7 . . TRBV27 TGTGCCAGCAGTTTATCGCGGGGCGGAAGCTCCTACGAGCAGTACTTC CASSLSRGGSSYEQYF
TRBJ2-3 few TRBD2 TRBV18 TGTGCCAGCTCACCGGCGGGGGGGCTGGCAGATACGCAGTATTTT CASSPAGGLADTQYF
TRBJ2-7 . TRBD2 TRBV6-5 TGTGCCAGCAGTCCATGGACTAGCGGGGGTTACGAGCAGTACTTC CASSPWTSGGYEQYF
TRBJ2-1 . . TRBV5-1 TGCGCCAGCAGCCATGACTCCTTCAATGAGCAGTTCTTC CASSHDSFNEQFF
TRBJ2-2 once . TRBV15 TGTGCCACCAGCAGAGATCAGGTCGGGGAGCTGTTTTTT CATSRDQVGELFF
TRBJ2-1 . TRBD2 TRBV28 TGTGCCAGCAGCACACTAGCGGGGGGAGGTGAGCAGTTCTTC CASSTLAGGGEQFF
TRBJ2-3 . TRBD1 TRBV18 TGTGCCAGCTCACCGGGAGACAGGGGTACAGATACGCAGTATTTT CASSPGDRGTDTQYF
TRBJ1-4 . TRBD1 TRBV6-4 TGTGCCAGCAGTGACTCGTCGGACAGGGAGGAGGAAAAACTGTTTTTT CASSDSSDREEEKLFF
TRBJ1-6 few . TRBV7-9 TGTGCCAGCAGCCGGCCAGGAAATTCACCCCTCCACTTT CASSRPGNSPLHF
TRBJ2-7 few . TRBV18 TGTGCCAGCTCGCCGTCCCAGGGTGACGAGCAGTACTTC CASSPSQGDEQYF
TRBJ2-7 . . TRBV25-1 TGTGCCAGCAGTGCCAACCCCGGGTTGAGGGACGAGCAGTACTTC CASSANPGLRDEQYF
TRBJ2-1 few . TRBV5-4 TGTGCCAGCAGGCAAGCCGGGAGCCCTATCAATGAGCAGTTCTTC CASRQAGSPINEQFF
TRBJ2-1 few . TRBV29-1 TGCAGCGCGCGTCCTCTCTCCTACAATGAGCAGTTCTTC CSARPLSYNEQFF
TRBJ2-3 . TRBD2 TRBV5-4 TGTGCCAGCAGCTTCAGACTAGCGGGGGATGATACGCAGTATTTT CASSFRLAGDDTQYF
TRBJ2-7 . . TRBV11-2 TGTGCCAGTGGAGTTATCAGGGGTCAGAACGAGCAGTACTTC CASGVIRGQNEQYF
TRBJ1-5 . . TRBV18 TGTGCCAGCTCAACAGGTATTATTGGGTTTTCGCCCCAGCATTTT CASSTGIIGFSPQHF
TRBJ2-7 . TRBD1 TRBV5-4 TGTGCCAGCAGATACGGACAGGGGCAGGGGTACGAGCAGTACTTC CASRYGQGQGYEQYF
TRBJ2-7 . . TRBV6-5 TGTGCCTCCAACGGGACACCAAGCTCCTACGAGCAGTACTTC CASNGTPSSYEQYF
TRBJ1-1 . . TRBV4-2 TGTGCCAGCAGCCAAGATATTGGCAGGTTTGGCACTGAAGCTTTCTTT CASSQDIGRFGTEAFF
TRBJ1-2 . . TRBV2 TGTGCCAGATTAAAGGGAGACTATGGCTACACCTTC CARLKGDYGYTF
TRBJ2-4 few TRBD2 TRBV2 TGTGCCAGCAGATACCCCCGGGGGGGCCCTAACATTCAGTACTTC CASRYPRGGPNIQYF
TRBJ2-2 few TRBD1 TRBV2 TGTGCCACCGGGGGAACAGGGGGCACCGGGGAGCTGTTTTTT CATGGTGGTGELFF
TRBJ2-7 once TRBD2 TRBV5-6 TGTGCCAGCAGCCGTGGATTAGCGGGGGGGTACCTCTCCTACGAGCAGTACTTC CASSRGLAGGYLSYEQYF
TRBJ1-2 . . TRBV7-8 TGTGCCAGCAGCCCGAGATTGGGGCGACGGGACTATGGCTACACCTTC CASSPRLGRRDYGYTF
TRBJ1-2 few . TRBV19 TGTGCCAGTAGTTTCCCCGAGGCATATGGCTACACCTTC CASSFPEAYGYTF
TRBJ2-5 few . TRBV7-9 TGTGCCAGCAGCCGGACGGGGATCGGGACCCAGTACTTC CASSRTGIGTQYF
TRBJ2-7 . . TRBV5-8 TGTGCCAGCAGCCTCCCGGGGGAGGCCTACGAGCAGTACTTC CASSLPGEAYEQYF
TRBJ2-7 . TRBD2 TRBV2 TGTGCCAGCAGTGGACTAGCGGGGGACGAGCAGTACTTC CASSGLAGDEQYF
TRBJ2-5 few TRBD1 TRBV2 TGTGCCAGCAGCGTGAGGGACAGGGGGAGTGAGACCCAGTACTTC CASSVRDRGSETQYF